This entry lists 9 T cell receptor beta chains sequenced from one sample in a study of control samples from healthy donors and cancer patients. The table came from immunoSEQ multiplex PCR; TCRdb's copy has only in-frame clones and leaves some out. The profile shows 100,000 to 150,000 clones, roughly 92% of them singletons. Sequenced: PBMCs. The source is an older man with head and neck cancer.

The chain carries TRBV10-3 and TRBJ1-2, with a tentative D call TRBD1 (6 bases). The ends were cut back, 6 bases at V and 4 bases at J, with 21 bases in the middle. This CDR3 is built from 16 residues. Germline V lookup: CDR1 ENHRY, CDR2 SYGVKD. The CDR3 here is CAISDPAGDAGYGYTF. The CDR3 coding sequence is TGTGCCATCAGCGACCCTGCAGGGGATGCAGGCTATGGCTACACCTTC.

The J gene is TRBJ2-7, the V gene TRBV19; 8 bases line up with TRBD1. With 5 bases clipped from V and 3 bases from J, the junction kept 12 bases outside the gene matches. The CDR3 contains 16 residues. The V gene's germline CDR1 is LNHDA and CDR2 SQIVND (reference sequence). The CDR3 here is CASSPRTGSPLYEQYF. The CDR3, as DNA: TGTGCCAGTAGTCCGAGGACAGGGTCCCCCCTCTACGAGCAGTACTTC.

V gene TRBV5-1 combines with J gene TRBJ2-5; D is ambiguous. Germline CDR1 and CDR2: SGHRS and YFSETQ. V lost 6 bases to trimming and J lost 2 bases, with 14 bases between them. The CDR3 contains 14 residues. The CDR3 bases are TGCGCCAGCACCTTAGACAAAGTACAAGAGACCCAGTACTTC. This sequence encodes CASTLDKVQETQYF. The full variable domain, with the rest looked up from reference TRBV5-1 and TRBJ2-5, is KAGVTQTPRYLIKTRGQQVTLSCSPISGHRSVSWYQQTPGQGLQFLFEYFSETQRNKGNFPGRFSGRQFSNSRSEMNVSTLELGDSALYLCASTLDKVQETQYFGPGTRLLVL.

The V gene is TRBV27, the J gene TRBJ2-3, with 10 bases aligning to TRBD1. This CDR3 is built from 16 residues. Per the germline V gene, CDR1 is MNHEY and CDR2 is SMNVEV (reference sequence). With V trimmed by 6 bases and J by 2 bases, 8 bases remained unmatched. This CDR3 reads CASSSRQGAITDTQYF. The CDR3 DNA sequence: TGTGCCAGCAGCTCTCGACAGGGGGCTATCACAGATACGCAGTATTTT.

V gene TRBV12-3 or TRBV12-4 combines with J gene TRBJ2-1; D ambiguous. This CDR3 has 13 residues. The V gene lost 6 bases and the J gene lost 4 bases, with 10 bases spanning the gap. CDR3 DNA: TGTGCCAGCAGCCTACTAAAATACAATGAGCAGTTCTTC. This sequence encodes CASSLLKYNEQFF.

The chain recombines TRBV19 with TRBJ2-3; no firm D call. Germline values: CDR1 LNHDA, CDR2 SQIVND (reference sequence). The CDR3 has 15 residues. Trimming cost V 5 bases and J 0 bases, with 12 bases left between them. CDR3 sequence (DNA): TGTGCCAGTAGTGAAGGTACCGCTAGCACAGATACGCAGTATTTT. Its protein product is CASSEGTASTDTQYF.

This chain joins TRBV27 and TRBJ2-3, with D perhaps TRBD1 (6 bases). The CDR3 length is 13 residues. Germline V CDR1 and CDR2: MNHEY, SMNVEV (reference sequence). The V end was cut by 7 bases, the J end by 2 bases, with 10 bases between. The CDR3 DNA is TGTGCCAGCATTGGGGGCCACACAGATACGCAGTATTTT. This sequence encodes CASIGGHTDTQYF.

V gene TRBV5-1 combines with J gene TRBJ2-1, with TRBD2 identical over 9 bases. The CDR3 is 16 amino acids. Germline CDR1 reads SGHRS; CDR2 reads YFSETQ. The junction had 6 bases not matched to a gene; V was cut back by 2 bases and J by 3 bases. CDR3: CASSLMGSGSYNEQFF. The CDR3 nucleotides are TGCGCCAGCAGCTTAATGGGTAGCGGGAGCTACAATGAGCAGTTCTTC.

The chain employs TRBV7-9 and TRBJ2-3; 7 nucleotides align to TRBD2. Trimming at V came to 0 bases and at J to 1 base, leaving 1 base not matched to a gene. The CDR3 length is 15 residues. In germline, CDR1 is SEHNR, CDR2 FQNEAQ (reference sequence). CDR3 nucleotide sequence: TGTGCCAGCAGCTTAGCGGCGGGGGGCACAGATACGCAGTATTTT. It specifies CASSLAAGGTDTQYF.